Shown below are 32 T cell receptor beta chains from a single sample sequenced in a study of T-cell memory formation after mild COVID-19. TCRdb analysed the 5' RACE reads with MiXCR anew, one entry per CDR3 protein. Here the sample spans 540,000 or so distinct CDR3 sequences, around 21% being singletons. The sample was PBMCs or a T cell subset sorted from them (not recorded which). The source is an adult woman who had mild COVID-19 (a few samples of this study predate the infection). Cell type and time point are not known.

Only a few counts were recorded for this clonotype. The chain joins TRBV11-2 to TRBJ2-7, with 12 bases fitting TRBD2. CDR1 SGHAT and CDR2 FQNNGV come from the germline V gene. J was trimmed by 2 bases and V by 4 bases; bases with no gene match: 3. CDR3 length equals 15 residues. CDR3 in DNA: TGTGCCAGCAGCTCCTCTAGCGGGAGGGCCTACGAGCAGTACTTC. The encoded protein is CASSSSSGRAYEQYF.

This chain joins TRBV29-1 and TRBJ2-7, with D unresolved. Germline loops: CDR1 SQVTM, CDR2 ANQGSEA. V gave up 5 bases and J gave up 1 base, with 12 bases separating them. This CDR3 has 13 residues. This CDR3 is CSVLSSESYEQYF. As DNA, the CDR3 is TGCAGCGTTTTATCGAGCGAGTCCTACGAGCAGTACTTC.

The V gene is TRBV4-3, the J gene TRBJ2-1; TRBD2 might be the D (6 bases). The CDR3 loop spans 16 amino acids. Germline CDR1 reads LGHNA; CDR2 reads YSLEER. V was shortened by 5 bases and J by 6 bases, with 20 bases between the two germline ends. The CDR3, as DNA: TGCGCCAGCAGCGCACCGGGACTCCAAAGGGGCAATGAGCAGTTCTTC. Translated: CASSAPGLQRGNEQFF.

Only a few counts were recorded for this clonotype. The chain carries TRBV7-8 and TRBJ2-1; a weak D match, TRBD2 (6 bases). V was shortened by 2 bases and J by 4 bases, with 12 bases between the two germline ends. Germline CDR1 SGHVS, CDR2 FQNEAQ. The CDR3 runs 15 residues. The CDR3 nucleotides read TGTGCCAGCAGCTTACGGGGCGGGGTTTACAATGAGCAGTTCTTC. Its translation: CASSLRGGVYNEQFF.

This clonotype showed up just a few times. This chain uses TRBV7-9 with TRBJ2-3, with unresolved D. This CDR3 spans 11 amino acids. Germline V gene data show CDR1 as SEHNR and CDR2 as FQNEAQ (reference sequence). V was pared by 5 bases and J by 11 bases, with 11 bases between. Here the CDR3 DNA reads TGTGCCAGCAGCCCCCGGGCCCAGCAGTATTTT. Its translation is CASSPRAQQYF.

V is TRBV12-3 or TRBV12-4 and J is TRBJ2-7; D is possibly TRBD1 (5 bases). With 2 bases removed from V and 3 bases from J, the gap between germline ends came to 20 bases. The length of the CDR3 is 17 residues. The CDR3 region is CASSLSFFGHSRYEQYF. DNA of the CDR3: TGTGCCAGCAGTTTATCCTTTTTCGGACACTCACGCTACGAGCAGTACTTC.

Only a few counts were recorded for this clonotype. The chain uses TRBV20-1 and TRBJ2-3; D gene uncertain. This CDR3 has 13 amino acids. Germline-derived CDR1 and CDR2 are DFQATT and SNEGSKA (reference sequence). V was cut by 5 bases and J by 2 bases, with 11 bases left in between. CDR3 protein: CSAFGPNTDTQYF. The CDR3 coding sequence is TGCAGTGCTTTCGGACCGAACACAGATACGCAGTATTTT.

J is TRBJ2-3 and V is TRBV6-6; D gene uncertain. In germline, CDR1 is MNHNY, CDR2 SVGAGI (reference sequence). V lost 2 bases, J lost 2 bases, and 11 bases lay in between. This CDR3 is 15 amino acids long. In DNA, the CDR3 is TGTGCCAGCAGTTACCCGGACGGATCCACAGATACGCAGTATTTT. Amino acid sequence: CASSYPDGSTDTQYF.

The CDR3 sequence is CASSPLRLVSYNEQFF. For the CDR3, the DNA is TGTGCCAGCAGCCCACTCAGACTAGTTTCCTACAATGAGCAGTTCTTC. The chain links TRBV7-9 to TRBJ2-1, with D possibly TRBD2 on 6 matching bases. V was cut by 5 bases and J by 1 base, with 15 bases left in between. CDR1 is SEHNR, CDR2 FQNEAQ, per germline (reference sequence). The CDR3 totals 16 residues.

Only a few counts were recorded for this clonotype. The V gene is TRBV6-2 or TRBV6-3, the J gene TRBJ2-1; TRBD2 might be the D (6 bases). The CDR3 totals 14 residues. V shed 2 bases and J shed 5 bases, with 10 bases lying between them. CDR1 and CDR2 from the germline V gene are MNHEY and SVGEGT. The CDR3 loop reads CASSYRDFNNEQFF. CDR3 bases: TGTGCCAGCAGTTACAGGGACTTTAACAATGAGCAGTTCTTC.

This clonotype was seen a handful of times. The V call is TRBV19, the J call TRBJ1-1, with a tentative D call TRBD1 (5 bases). The V end was cut by 1 base, the J end by 11 bases, with 11 bases between. Germline CDR1 LNHDA, CDR2 SQIVND (reference sequence). The CDR3 length is 12 residues. The CDR3 here is CASSIVQGKAFF. In nucleotides, the CDR3 is TGTGCCAGTAGTATAGTGCAGGGAAAGGCTTTCTTT.

This clonotype was detected ten times or more. The V call is TRBV7-6, the J call TRBJ1-3, with a possible D match to TRBD1 (6 bases). V was clipped by 6 bases and J by 2 bases, with 14 bases between them. There are 15 residues in the CDR3. Germline V gene lookup returns CDR1 SGHVS and CDR2 FNYEAQ. The DNA of the CDR3 is TGTGCCAGCAGTCAGATGACAGGTGCTGGAAACACCATATATTTT. Amino acids: CASSQMTGAGNTIYF. Full variable domain (rest looked up from reference TRBV7-6 and TRBJ1-3): GAGVSQSPRYKVTKRGQDVALRCDPISGHVSLYWYRQALGQGPEFLTYFNYEAQQDKSGLPNDRFSAERPEGSISTLTIQRTEQRDSAMYRCASSQMTGAGNTIYFGEGSWLTVV.

There are a few counts of this clonotype. V usage is TRBV2 and J usage is TRBJ1-5; D is unresolved. Germline CDR1 SNHLY, CDR2 FYNNEI. Trimming left V 5 bases short and J 9 bases short, with 11 bases between. The CDR3 covers 12 residues. The CDR3 region has the DNA TGTGCCAGCAGTAACCCCCCGGCGCCCCAGCATTTT. This translates into CASSNPPAPQHF. Full variable domain (missing parts from reference TRBV2 and TRBJ1-5): EPEVTQTPSHQVTQMGQEVILRCVPISNHLYFYWYRQILGQKVEFLVSFYNNEISEKSEIFDDQFSVERPDGSNFTLKIRSTKLEDSAMYFCASSNPPAPQHFGDGTRLSIL.

This clonotype was picked up many times. V is TRBV30 and J is TRBJ2-1, with D maybe TRBD2 (5 bases). Trimming pared 0 bases from V and 12 bases from J, leaving 21 bases between. Germline CDR1 and CDR2: GTSNPN and SVGIG (reference sequence). This CDR3 region has 15 residues. The CDR3 sequence: CAWSVPSRDLLRQFF. CDR3 bases: TGTGCCTGGAGTGTACCCTCCCGGGATCTTCTGAGGCAGTTCTTC.

The rearrangement joins TRBV7-8 to TRBJ1-2; 9 nucleotides align to TRBD1. Per the germline V gene, CDR1 is SGHVS and CDR2 is FQNEAQ. This CDR3 has 15 amino acids. V was clipped by 5 bases and J by 8 bases; unmatched bases: 12. For the CDR3, the DNA is TGTGCCAGCAGCCCCCAGGGGACAGGGAAAGTGGGCTACACCTTC. This sequence encodes CASSPQGTGKVGYTF.

This clonotype was seen only a few times. The gene calls are TRBV27 and TRBJ1-2; maybe TRBD1 (6 bases). The CDR3 totals 13 residues. Germline V gene data show CDR1 as MNHEY and CDR2 as SMNVEV (reference sequence). The ends were cut back, 2 bases at V and 6 bases at J, with 10 bases in the middle. The CDR3 is CASSLTQGDGYTF. The DNA for the CDR3 is TGTGCCAGCAGTTTAACACAGGGAGATGGCTACACCTTC.

The chain is built from TRBV11-3 and TRBJ2-1, with 9 bases that match TRBD1. V shed 7 bases and J 7 bases; nucleotides not matched to a gene: 11. Germline assignment: CDR1 SGHNT and CDR2 YENEEA. The CDR3 is 15 amino acids. CDR3 residues: CASILGTGHQNEQFF. The CDR3, as DNA: TGTGCCAGCATCCTAGGGACAGGGCATCAGAATGAGCAGTTCTTC.

V gene TRBV19 combines with J gene TRBJ1-2, with unresolved D. V dropped 5 bases and J dropped 3 bases, with 7 bases sitting between them. Per germline, CDR1 LNHDA and CDR2 SQIVND (reference sequence). CDR3 length equals 12 residues. CDR3 in DNA: TGTGCCAGTAGTTTGGAGTACTATGGCTACACCTTC. As protein: CASSLEYYGYTF.

This chain joins TRBV30 and TRBJ2-4; tentative D call: TRBD2 (6 bases). Per the germline V gene, CDR1 is GTSNPN and CDR2 is SVGIG (reference sequence). The V end lost 2 bases, the J end lost 6 bases, and 8 bases lay between the germline ends. The CDR3 has 12 residues. The CDR3 here is CAWSMTRNIQYF. For the CDR3, the DNA is TGTGCCTGGAGTATGACTAGAAACATTCAGTACTTC.

The chain combines TRBV4-2 with TRBJ2-1; 8 bases fit TRBD2. The CDR3 has 16 amino acids. The V gene end was trimmed by 0 bases and the J gene end by 4 bases; junction bases not matched to a gene: 5. The germline CDR1 and CDR2 sequences are LGHNA and YNFKEQ. The CDR3 nucleotides are TGTGCCAGCAGCCAAGATGGGGCTAGCGGGTACAATGAGCAGTTCTTC. It specifies CASSQDGASGYNEQFF.

CDR3 in amino acids: CASSAVSGIDYEQYF. The CDR3 DNA is TGTGCCAGCTCCGCAGTTAGCGGGATCGACTACGAGCAGTACTTC. This chain connects TRBV18 to TRBJ2-7, with 8 bases that match TRBD2. CDR3 size: 15 residues. Trimming removed 6 bases from V and 3 bases from J; junction bases left unmatched: 10. The germline gives CDR1 KGHSH, CDR2 LQKENI.

The chain carries TRBV2 and TRBJ2-1; 11 bases agree with TRBD2. CDR1 is SNHLY and CDR2 is FYNNEI in the germline V gene. CDR3 length: 17 residues. The junction had 14 bases not matched to a gene; V was cut back by 6 bases and J by 7 bases. In nucleotides, the CDR3 is TGTGCCAGCAGGCCCCCCCGGTCTAGCGGGAGGAAGAATGAGCAGTTCTTC. Amino acids: CASRPPRSSGRKNEQFF.

V is TRBV7-9 and J is TRBJ2-4; 11 positions match TRBD1. Trimming took 0 bases from V and 5 from J; bases not matched to a gene: 6. The CDR3 extends over 17 amino acids. CDR1 and CDR2 from the germline V gene are SEHNR and FQNEAQ (reference sequence). The CDR3, as DNA: TGTGCCAGCAGCTTAGCGGCTCCGGGACAGGGGGAAAACATTCAGTACTTC. Translation: CASSLAAPGQGENIQYF. The full variable domain, rest sourced from reference TRBV7-9 and TRBJ2-4, is DTGVSQNPRHKITKRGQNVTFRCDPISEHNRLYWYRQTLGQGPEFLTYFQNEAQLEKSRLLSDRFSAERPKGSFSTLEIQRTEQGDSAMYLCASSLAAPGQGENIQYFGAGTRLSVL.

The chain combines TRBV5-1 with TRBJ1-5, with 9 nucleotides matching TRBD1. CDR1 and CDR2 (germline): SGHRS, YFSETQ. The CDR3 consists of 15 residues. J lost 4 bases, V lost 4 bases, and 6 bases had no gene match. This CDR3 reads CASSVGQGRNQPQHF. The CDR3 coding sequence is TGCGCCAGCAGCGTGGGACAGGGTCGAAATCAGCCCCAGCATTTT.

This clonotype was counted only a few times. This chain links TRBV7-9 with TRBJ2-7; 7 bases map to TRBD2. V gave up 1 base and J gave up 5 bases; unmatched junction bases: 8. CDR1 is SEHNR and CDR2 is FQNEAQ in the germline V gene (reference sequence). The CDR3 covers 15 residues. CDR3 amino acids: CASSLGGLPKNEQYF. CDR3 DNA: TGTGCCAGCAGCTTAGGGGGACTACCAAAGAACGAGCAGTACTTC.

About this clonotype itself: The junction departs from germline at one end; a sequencing error may be responsible. V and J are TRBV7-7 and TRBJ2-7, with 9 bases fitting TRBD1. The CDR3 sequence is 13 residues long. Germline V gives CDR1 SSHAT, CDR2 FNYEAQ (reference sequence). This chain's CDR3 is CASSTGQGNEQYF. The CDR3 coding sequence is TGTGCTAGCAGCACGGGACAGGGAAACGAGCAGTACTTC.

This clonotype was observed a handful of times. The chain has TRBV18 and TRBJ2-5; TRBD2 matches 9 bases. CDR3 length: 17 residues. V was pared by 3 bases and J by 5 bases, with 13 bases of the junction left unmatched. CDR1 is KGHSH, CDR2 LQKENI, per germline. CDR3 nucleotide sequence: TGTGCCAGCTCACCTCTACGTATGGGGACTAGCCACGAGACCCAGTACTTC. It specifies CASSPLRMGTSHETQYF.

This clonotype was seen once. Written as DNA, the CDR3 is TGCAGTGCTCCCGGGACAGGGCCTTACGAGCAGTACTTC. This encodes CSAPGTGPYEQYF. V is TRBV20-1 and J is TRBJ2-7, with 9 bases that match TRBD1. Per germline, CDR1 DFQATT and CDR2 SNEGSKA (reference sequence). J gave up 4 bases and V 5 bases, and 6 bases lay outside the gene matches. The CDR3 has 13 amino acids.

V is TRBV12-3 or TRBV12-4 and J is TRBJ1-5; 7 bases are shared with TRBD1. V dropped 6 bases and J dropped 1; count of bases not matched to a gene: 9. The CDR3 is made up of 16 amino acids. CDR3 nucleotides: TGTGCCAGCAGCCCCGGGACAGTACTAAGCAATCAGCCCCAGCATTTT. Translation: CASSPGTVLSNQPQHF.

The V and J genes are TRBV12-3 or TRBV12-4 and TRBJ2-3, with 7 bases that match TRBD2. This CDR3 contains 12 residues. V gave up 5 bases and J gave up 11 bases; unmatched junction bases: 7. CDR3 in DNA: TGTGCCAGCAGTCCAGAGGGACTAAGGCAGTATTTT. It yields the protein CASSPEGLRQYF.

In this sample, this clonotype turned up a few times. V and J are TRBV7-6 and TRBJ1-1; 10 bases are shared with TRBD1. CDR3 length: 19 residues. In germline, CDR1 is SGHVS, CDR2 FNYEAQ. With V trimmed by 3 bases and J by 0 bases, 13 bases remained unmatched. CDR3 in DNA: TGTGCCAGCAGCTTGGGGGGATTGGGGGACAGGGGCTTGAACACTGAAGCTTTCTTT. Protein: CASSLGGLGDRGLNTEAFF.

This clonotype was seen a handful of times. This chain joins TRBV4-2 and TRBJ2-3; 9 bases are a match to TRBD2. After removal of 0 bases from V and 5 bases from J, the junction contained 9 bases not matched to a gene. CDR1 and CDR2 (germline): LGHNA, YNFKEQ. This CDR3 comprises 17 residues. The CDR3 here is CASSQDNPAGGGDTQYF. The CDR3 region has the DNA TGTGCCAGCAGCCAAGATAATCCAGCGGGGGGTGGAGATACGCAGTATTTT.